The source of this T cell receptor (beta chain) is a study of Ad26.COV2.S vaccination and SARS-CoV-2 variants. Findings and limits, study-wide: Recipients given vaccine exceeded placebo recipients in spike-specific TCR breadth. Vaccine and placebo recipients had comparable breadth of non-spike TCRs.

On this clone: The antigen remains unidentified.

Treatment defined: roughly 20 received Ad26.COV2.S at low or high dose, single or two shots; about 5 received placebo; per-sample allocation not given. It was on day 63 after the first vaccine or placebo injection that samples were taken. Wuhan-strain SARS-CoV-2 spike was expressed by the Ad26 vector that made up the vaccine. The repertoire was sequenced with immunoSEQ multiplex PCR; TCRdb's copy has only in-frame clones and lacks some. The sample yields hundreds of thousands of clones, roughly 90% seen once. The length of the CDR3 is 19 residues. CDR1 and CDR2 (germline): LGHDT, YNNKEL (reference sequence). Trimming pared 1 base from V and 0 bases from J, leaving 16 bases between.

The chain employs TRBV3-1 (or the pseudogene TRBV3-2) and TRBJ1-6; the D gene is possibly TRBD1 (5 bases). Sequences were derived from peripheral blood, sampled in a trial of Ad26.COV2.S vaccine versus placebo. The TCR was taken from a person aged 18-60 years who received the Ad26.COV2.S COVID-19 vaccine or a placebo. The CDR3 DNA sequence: TGTGCCAGCAGCCAAGCAAGACAGAACATCCACTCCTATAATTCACCCCTCCACTTT. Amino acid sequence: CASSQARQNIHSYNSPLHF.